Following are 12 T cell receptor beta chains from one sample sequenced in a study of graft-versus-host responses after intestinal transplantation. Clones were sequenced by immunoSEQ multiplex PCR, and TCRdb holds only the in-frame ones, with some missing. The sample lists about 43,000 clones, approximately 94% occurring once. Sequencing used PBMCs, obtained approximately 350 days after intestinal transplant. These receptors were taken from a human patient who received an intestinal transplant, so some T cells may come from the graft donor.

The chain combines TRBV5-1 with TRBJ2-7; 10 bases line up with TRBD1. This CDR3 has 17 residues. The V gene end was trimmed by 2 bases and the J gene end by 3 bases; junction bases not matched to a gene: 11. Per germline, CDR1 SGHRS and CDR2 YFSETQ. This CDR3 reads CASSFGQGGFLDYEQYF. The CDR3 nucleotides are TGCGCCAGCAGCTTCGGACAGGGGGGTTTTCTTGACTACGAGCAGTACTTC.

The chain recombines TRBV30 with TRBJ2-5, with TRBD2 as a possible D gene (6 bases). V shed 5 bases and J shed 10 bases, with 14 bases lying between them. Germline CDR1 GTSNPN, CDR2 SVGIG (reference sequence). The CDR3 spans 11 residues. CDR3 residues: CAWSPGSGQYF. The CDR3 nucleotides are TGTGCCTGGTCGCCAGGTAGCGGCCAGTACTTC.

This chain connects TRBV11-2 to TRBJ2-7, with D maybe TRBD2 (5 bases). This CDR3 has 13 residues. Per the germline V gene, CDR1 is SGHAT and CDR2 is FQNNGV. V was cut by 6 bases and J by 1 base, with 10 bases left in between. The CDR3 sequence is CASRPGLSYEQYF. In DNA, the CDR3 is TGTGCCAGCAGACCCGGACTGTCCTACGAGCAGTACTTC.

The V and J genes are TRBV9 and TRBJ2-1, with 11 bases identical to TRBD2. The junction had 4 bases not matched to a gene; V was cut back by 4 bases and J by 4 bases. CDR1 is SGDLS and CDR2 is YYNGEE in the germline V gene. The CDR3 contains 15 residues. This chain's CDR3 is CASSSTSGNYNEQFF. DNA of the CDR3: TGTGCCAGCAGCTCGACTAGCGGGAATTACAATGAGCAGTTCTTC.

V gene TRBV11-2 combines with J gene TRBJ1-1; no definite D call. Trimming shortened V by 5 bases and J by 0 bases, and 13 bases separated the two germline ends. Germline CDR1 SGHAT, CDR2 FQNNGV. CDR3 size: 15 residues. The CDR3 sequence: CASSGPLTMNTEAFF. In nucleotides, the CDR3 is TGTGCCAGCAGCGGCCCCCTTACAATGAACACTGAAGCTTTCTTT.

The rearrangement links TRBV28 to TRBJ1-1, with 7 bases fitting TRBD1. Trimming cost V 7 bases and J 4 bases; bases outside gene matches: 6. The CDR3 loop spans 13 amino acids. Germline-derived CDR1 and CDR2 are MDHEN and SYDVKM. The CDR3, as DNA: TGTGCCAGCACTGAGGGGGCGGGCACTGAAGCTTTCTTT. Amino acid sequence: CASTEGAGTEAFF.

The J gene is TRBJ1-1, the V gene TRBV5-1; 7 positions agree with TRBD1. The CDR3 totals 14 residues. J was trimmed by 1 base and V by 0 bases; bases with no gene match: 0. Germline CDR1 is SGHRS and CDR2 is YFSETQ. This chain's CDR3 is CASSLGTGNTEAFF. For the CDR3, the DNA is TGCGCCAGCAGCTTGGGGACAGGGAACACTGAAGCTTTCTTT.

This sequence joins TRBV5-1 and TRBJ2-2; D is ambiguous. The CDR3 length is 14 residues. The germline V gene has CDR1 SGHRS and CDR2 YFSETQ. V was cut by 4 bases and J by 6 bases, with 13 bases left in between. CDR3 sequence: CASSPIVRSGELFF. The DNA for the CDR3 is TGCGCCAGCAGCCCCATTGTTCGGTCCGGGGAGCTGTTTTTT.

CDR3 bases: TGCGCCAGCAGCCCCCCTGGGGGGTCTGAAGCTTTCTTT. Translated, it gives CASSPPGGSEAFF. The chain is built from TRBV4-1 and TRBJ1-1; tentative D call: TRBD1 (5 bases). The germline CDR1 and CDR2 sequences are MGHRA and YSYEKL. V was clipped by 4 bases and J by 6 bases, with 12 bases between them. This CDR3 has 13 amino acids.

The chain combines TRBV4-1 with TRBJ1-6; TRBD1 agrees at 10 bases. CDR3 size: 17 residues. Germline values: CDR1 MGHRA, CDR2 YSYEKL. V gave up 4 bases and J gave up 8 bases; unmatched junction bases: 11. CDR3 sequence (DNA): TGCGCCAGCAGCCGACTCGGGACAGGGGCGTTAGATTCACCCCTCCACTTT. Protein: CASSRLGTGALDSPLHF.

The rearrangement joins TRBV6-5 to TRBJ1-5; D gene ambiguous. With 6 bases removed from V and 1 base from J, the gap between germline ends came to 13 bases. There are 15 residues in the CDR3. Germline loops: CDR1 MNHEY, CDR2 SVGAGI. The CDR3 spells CASSLSSRSNQPQHF. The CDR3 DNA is TGTGCCAGCAGCCTAAGTTCTAGAAGCAATCAGCCCCAGCATTTT.

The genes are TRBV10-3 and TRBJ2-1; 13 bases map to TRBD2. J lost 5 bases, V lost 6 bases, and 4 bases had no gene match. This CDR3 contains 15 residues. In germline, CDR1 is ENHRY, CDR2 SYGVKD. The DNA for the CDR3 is TGTGCCATCAGGACCGGGACTAGCGGGAACAATGAGCAGTTCTTC. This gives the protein CAIRTGTSGNNEQFF.